This T cell receptor beta chain was captured by sequencing in a study of blood T cell repertoires in COVID-19. Turning to the study itself: The United States, Italy and Spain provided the acute and convalescent COVID-19 samples.

CDR1 is GTSNPN and CDR2 is SVGIG in the germline V gene (reference sequence). The V segment lost 8 bases and the J segment 3 bases; nucleotides outside the gene matches: 5. The CDR3 extends over 13 amino acids. Measured with immunoSEQ multiplex PCR; TCRdb has only the in-frame clones, and not every one. The sample records about 120,000 clones, roughly 83% being singletons. The origin of this receptor is a man between 40 and 49 years old with active or convalescent COVID-19. The sequenced material came from peripheral blood. The chain recombines TRBV30 with TRBJ1-3; 9 nucleotides line up with TRBD1. The CDR3 protein is CARRQGGGNTIYF. The CDR3 DNA sequence: TGTGCCCGCCGACAGGGGGGTGGAAACACCATATATTTT.